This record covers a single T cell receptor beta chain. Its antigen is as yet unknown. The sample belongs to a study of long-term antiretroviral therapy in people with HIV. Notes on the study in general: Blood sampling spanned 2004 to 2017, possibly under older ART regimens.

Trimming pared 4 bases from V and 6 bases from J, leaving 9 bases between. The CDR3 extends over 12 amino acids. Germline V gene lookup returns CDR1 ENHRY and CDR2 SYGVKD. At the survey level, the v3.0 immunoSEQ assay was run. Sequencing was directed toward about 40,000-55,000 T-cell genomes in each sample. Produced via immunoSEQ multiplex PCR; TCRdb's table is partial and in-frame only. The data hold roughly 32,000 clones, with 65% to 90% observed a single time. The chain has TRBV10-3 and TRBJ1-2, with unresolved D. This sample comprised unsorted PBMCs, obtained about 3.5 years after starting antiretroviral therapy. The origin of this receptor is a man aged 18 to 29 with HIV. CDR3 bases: TGTGCCATCAGTGCGCGGGAGGATGGCTACACCTTC. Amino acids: CAISAREDGYTF.